The 12 T cell receptor beta chains in this list originate from one sample, sequenced in a study of cytomegalovirus exposure and HLA in healthy donors. PCR involved 60 Vbeta and 13 Jbeta primers. The method was immunoSEQ multiplex PCR; TCRdb's version includes in-frame clones alone and lacks a portion of them. The table counts about 130,000 clones; just under 2% lies in the top ten. The sequenced material came from PBMCs. These receptors were taken from an older woman in good health and CMV-seronegative.

This chain uses TRBV19 with TRBJ1-5; no reliable D call. This CDR3 comprises 13 residues. Trimming cost V 4 bases and J 2 bases, with 6 bases left between them. From germline, CDR1 is LNHDA and CDR2 SQIVND (reference sequence). CDR3 nucleotides: TGTGCCAGTAGTAAGCACGGCAATCAGCCCCAGCATTTT. Protein: CASSKHGNQPQHF.

Here the CDR3 DNA reads TGTGCCAGCAGCCGCGAAGCTGGCTCCTACAATGAGCAGTTCTTC. It specifies CASSREAGSYNEQFF. The chain couples TRBV7-6 to TRBJ2-1; D remains ambiguous. Trimming removed 5 bases from V and 0 bases from J, with 11 bases in between. Germline V gene data show CDR1 as SGHVS and CDR2 as FNYEAQ. The CDR3 runs to 15 residues.

V and J are TRBV10-3 and TRBJ1-4, with D uncertain. V was cut by 6 bases and J by 4 bases, with 9 bases left in between. CDR3 size: 13 residues. Germline V CDR1 and CDR2: ENHRY, SYGVKD. The CDR3 coding sequence is TGTGCCATCAGCGTTAGAGATAATGAAAAACTGTTTTTT. Amino acid sequence: CAISVRDNEKLFF.

This chain connects TRBV6-5 to TRBJ2-7; a possible D gene is TRBD2 (5 bases). Germline CDR1 is MNHEY and CDR2 is SVGAGI. Trimming removed 5 bases at V and 3 bases at J, with 14 bases between. This CDR3 region has 14 residues. This CDR3 is CASSLDRDRYEQYF. The CDR3 DNA sequence: TGTGCCAGCAGTCTTGACCGGGATCGCTACGAGCAGTACTTC.

The CDR3 reads CASSVGAENTGELFF. Here the CDR3 DNA reads TGCGCCAGCAGTGTGGGGGCGGAGAACACCGGGGAGCTGTTTTTT. The chain employs TRBV5-1 and TRBJ2-2; D may be TRBD1 (6 bases). Between the trimmed V and J ends, which lost 5 bases and 1 base, there was a span of 12 bases. Germline V gene sequence: CDR1 SGHRS, CDR2 YFSETQ. This CDR3 has 15 amino acids.

The chain uses TRBV10-3 and TRBJ1-5; D may be TRBD1 (6 bases). The germline CDR1 and CDR2 sequences are ENHRY and SYGVKD. Trimming removed 0 bases at V and 4 bases at J, with 10 bases between. The CDR3 is 15 residues long. The CDR3 nucleotides read TGTGCCATCAGTGAGTCGACAGGCGGGAATCAGCCCCAGCATTTT. The encoded protein is CAISESTGGNQPQHF.

The chain has TRBV7-6 and TRBJ1-1; 8 bases line up with TRBD1. This CDR3 region has 14 residues. CDR1 is SGHVS, CDR2 FNYEAQ, per germline. V lost 3 bases to trimming and J lost 3 bases; unmatched junction nucleotides: 3. The CDR3 loop is CASSLIQGDTEAFF. The DNA for the CDR3 is TGTGCCAGCAGCTTGATACAGGGGGACACTGAAGCTTTCTTT.

This chain links TRBV7-3 with TRBJ2-5; 8 positions agree with TRBD2. V lost 2 bases, J lost 1 base, and 9 bases stayed unmatched. Germline V gene lookup returns CDR1 SGHTA and CDR2 FQGTGA. The CDR3 length is 17 residues. CDR3 in DNA: TGTGCCAGCAGCTTAGGGCGGGGGGCACCATTCCAAGAGACCCAGTACTTC. Its translation: CASSLGRGAPFQETQYF.

This sequence joins TRBV25-1 and TRBJ2-2; possible D gene TRBD2, 5 bases. Per germline, CDR1 MGHDK and CDR2 SYGVNS. This CDR3 is 14 amino acids long. V lost 2 bases and J 4 bases, leaving 8 bases between the germline ends. Here the CDR3 DNA reads TGTGCCAGCAGTGAAGAGGGTGTCACCGGGGAGCTGTTTTTT. The encoded protein is CASSEEGVTGELFF.

The chain employs TRBV30 and TRBJ1-5; D is unresolved. The length of the CDR3 is 12 residues. Germline V gene lookup returns CDR1 GTSNPN and CDR2 SVGIG (reference sequence). Trimming cost V 5 bases and J 2 bases, with 7 bases left between them. In DNA form, the CDR3 reads TGTGCCTGGGGGAGGGGCAATCAGCCCCAGCATTTT. Its protein product is CAWGRGNQPQHF.

The gene calls are TRBV18 and TRBJ2-1, with 9 bases aligning to TRBD2. The CDR3 loop spans 15 amino acids. V shed 5 bases, J shed 4 bases, and the junction held 6 bases outside the gene matches. Germline V gene lookup returns CDR1 KGHSH and CDR2 LQKENI. CDR3 nucleotides: TGTGCCAGCTCAACCGGACTAGCGAAATACAATGAGCAGTTCTTC. It translates to CASSTGLAKYNEQFF. Looking up the rest from reference TRBV18 and TRBJ2-1 gives the full variable domain: NAGVMQNPRHLVRRRGQEARLRCSPMKGHSHVYWYRQLPEEGLKFMVYLQKENIIDESGMPKERFSAEFPKEGPSILRIQQVVRGDSAAYFCASSTGLAKYNEQFFGPGTRLTVL.

The CDR3 DNA reads as TGTGCCAGCTACAAAAAGCGAAACACCGGGGAGCTGTTTTTT. Amino acids: CASYKKRNTGELFF. The V gene is TRBV28, the J gene TRBJ2-2; no firm D call. Germline CDR1 reads MDHEN; CDR2 reads SYDVKM. The V end lost 8 bases, the J end lost 2 bases, and 12 bases lay between the germline ends. The CDR3 runs to 14 residues.